The 29 T cell receptor beta chains given below trace back to one sample, sequenced in a study of CD4 and CD8 cells across lung adenocarcinoma regions. In TCRdb, the PCR reads were re-called with MiXCR into one record per CDR3 protein. The top ten clones hold 15% to 20% of a sample with 12,000 to 15,000 distinct CDR3 sequences, just under 45% of them seen once. The sequenced sample consisted of CD4+ T cells from the center of a lung tumor. Every receptor here comes from a male donor with lung adenocarcinoma. The CD4 and CD8 labels of this study may be unreliable.

About this clonotype: One junction end does not reproduce the germline sequence, and a read error may be involved. This rearrangement joins TRBV12-3 or TRBV12-4 to TRBJ2-3; 10 bases are shared with TRBD2. There are 15 residues in the CDR3. CDR3 DNA sequence: TGTGCCAGCAGTCTTAGCGGGGGGTTCACAGATATGCAGTATTTT. This sequence encodes CASSLSGGFTDMQYF.

By share, this clonotype counts as medium-sized. This chain joins TRBV6-1 and TRBJ2-5, with TRBD2 matching over 12 bases. This CDR3 comprises 13 residues. The V segment lost 6 bases and the J segment 4 bases; nucleotides outside the gene matches: 0. CDR1 and CDR2 (germline): MNHNS, SASEGT. The CDR3 loop reads CASRGLAGETQYF. CDR3 coding DNA: TGTGCCAGCAGGGGACTAGCGGGAGAGACCCAGTACTTC.

This clonotype occurred many times. The rearrangement links TRBV27 to TRBJ2-4; TRBD1 agrees at 9 bases. Germline-derived CDR1 and CDR2 are MNHEY and SMNVEV (reference sequence). J lost 9 bases, V lost 4 bases, and 13 bases had no gene match. The CDR3 loop spans 16 amino acids. DNA of the CDR3: TGTGCCAGCAGTTCGAGCGCGGGACAGGGCGTGGGCATTCAGTACTTC. It translates to CASSSSAGQGVGIQYF.

This clonotype has only one observation. The junction and the germline gene differ at one end; a read error may be behind it. The rearrangement joins TRBV7-7 to TRBJ2-1; TRBD2 agrees at 11 bases. The J call could be wrong; TRBJ2-7 is a better fit for the DNA end. Germline V CDR1 and CDR2: SSHAT, FNYEAQ (reference sequence). The CDR3 spans 15 residues. CDR3 nucleotide sequence: TGTGCTAGCAGCTTAGGGACTAGCGGTTACAATGAGCAGTACTTC. It encodes CASSLGTSGYNEQYF.

Regarding this clonotype: Mismatch with germline at one junction end may stem from a read error. The chain links TRBV27 to TRBJ2-4, with 8 bases that match TRBD1. The germline gives CDR1 MNHEY, CDR2 SMNVEV (reference sequence). CDR3 length: 12 residues. The CDR3 loop reads CAGSITGGIQYF. The CDR3 DNA sequence: TGTGCCGGCAGCATCACAGGGGGCATTCAGTACTTC.

In regard to this clonotype: This may be a read error, as it is one base from a much larger clone. The DNA of the CDR3 is TGTGCCAGCAGTGAATTTAAGGGGGGCTCCTACAATGAGCAGTACTTC. It specifies CASSEFKGGSYNEQYF. The chain employs TRBV25-1 and TRBJ2-1; D is tentatively TRBD1 or TRBD2 (6 bases each). The J call may be in error: the DNA end matches TRBJ2-7 better. CDR1 and CDR2 from the germline V gene are MGHDK and SYGVNS. CDR3 length: 16 residues.

This clonotype was detected once. The V call is TRBV6-5, the J call TRBJ2-1, with 9 positions matching TRBD2. The CDR3 extends over 16 amino acids. V trimming: 0 bases; J trimming: 12 bases; junction bases outside the gene matches: 12. The germline V gene has CDR1 MNHEY and CDR2 SVGAGI. The CDR3 DNA is TGTGCCAGCAGTTACTCGGGGGTAGCGGGAGAGGTTGCGCAGTTCTTC. Amino acids: CASSYSGVAGEVAQFF.

Concerning this clonotype: The junction differs from germline at one of its ends, possibly a read error. The CDR3 bases are TGCGCCAGCAGTGAGTCGGGGGGGTGCGCCAGAAACATGCAGTATTTC. This encodes CASSESGGCARNMQYF. This chain joins TRBV10-2 and TRBJ2-4; TRBD2 matches 7 bases. The length of the CDR3 is 16 residues. Germline loops: CDR1 WSHSY, CDR2 SAAADI.

This clonotype was observed at least ten times. V gene TRBV6-1 combines with J gene TRBJ1-1, with a tentative D call TRBD1 (6 bases). Looked up from germline, CDR1 is MNHNS and CDR2 is SASEGT. This CDR3 is 16 amino acids long. Between the trimmed V and J ends, which lost 8 bases and 6 bases, there was a span of 25 bases. The CDR3 reads CASPSSSGARFAEAFF. The CDR3 nucleotides are TGTGCCAGCCCCTCCTCGTCGGGGGCGCGTTTCGCTGAAGCTTTCTTT.

The chain employs TRBV7-8 and TRBJ2-1, with D possibly being TRBD1 (6 bases). Germline V gene lookup returns CDR1 SGHVS and CDR2 FQNEAQ. CDR3 length: 13 amino acids. Trimming took off 5 bases at V and 7 bases at J, with 12 bases between the two ends. CDR3: CASSQNRVNEQFF. CDR3 in DNA: TGTGCCAGCAGCCAAAACAGGGTTAATGAGCAGTTCTTC.

The rearrangement links TRBV7-2 to TRBJ2-3; TRBD2 might be the D (6 bases). Germline loops: CDR1 SGHTA, CDR2 FQGNSA. The CDR3 is 17 residues long. V was cut by 1 base and J by 3 bases, with 17 bases left in between. Written as DNA, the CDR3 is TGTGCCAGCAGCTTAGATGCAAGCGGGCCAGGAACAGATACGCAGTATTTT. This sequence encodes CASSLDASGPGTDTQYF.

As concerns this clonotype: A read error may be the cause here, since a much bigger clone is one base away. In this CDR3 the conserved last residue, phenylalanine or tryptophan, is missing, so a read error is likely. The gene calls are TRBV7-2 and TRBJ2-1, with a possible D match to TRBD2 (5 bases). This CDR3 has 14 amino acids. Per the germline V gene, CDR1 is SGHTA and CDR2 is FQGNSA. Trimming took off 5 bases at V and 6 bases at J, with 14 bases between the two ends. The CDR3 nucleotides read TGTGCCAGCAGCGGATTCAACCGGGGCAATGAGCAGTTCTTA. This encodes CASSGFNRGNEQFL.

At least ten counts were recorded for this clonotype. The V and J genes are TRBV6-2 or TRBV6-3 and TRBJ2-4; 9 bases line up with TRBD1. This CDR3 has 19 amino acids. CDR1 and CDR2 from the germline V gene are MNHEY and SVGEGT. With V trimmed by 6 bases and J by 1 base, 16 bases remained unmatched. CDR3 nucleotides: TGTGCCAGCAGCCTCCCACAGGGGGCGCGTGTGGCGGCCAAAAACATTCAGTACTTC. Protein sequence: CASSLPQGARVAAKNIQYF.

The chain couples TRBV7-9 to TRBJ1-2; possible D gene TRBD1, 6 bases. The CDR3 consists of 14 residues. CDR1 is SEHNR, CDR2 FQNEAQ, per germline (reference sequence). Trimming shortened V by 1 base and J by 4 bases, and 10 bases separated the two germline ends. This CDR3 reads CASSLGQDFYGYTF. For the CDR3, the DNA is TGTGCCAGCAGCTTAGGACAGGACTTCTATGGCTACACCTTC.

The chain uses TRBV4-1 and TRBJ1-2; the D gene is possibly TRBD1 (5 bases). In germline, CDR1 is MGHRA, CDR2 YSYEKL. Trimming removed 0 bases at V and 1 base at J, with 12 bases between. CDR3 length: 16 amino acids. The CDR3 protein is CASSQEETADNYGYTF. DNA for the CDR3: TGCGCCAGCAGCCAAGAGGAGACAGCCGATAACTATGGCTACACCTTC.

The chain carries TRBV27 and TRBJ2-1; the match to TRBD2 covers 8 bases. The J call is in doubt because the DNA end fits TRBJ2-7 better. From germline, CDR1 is MNHEY and CDR2 SMNVEV (reference sequence). This CDR3 region has 15 residues. The CDR3 DNA is TGTGCCAGCAGTTTACCGGGGGTCGGGGGGGATGAGCAGTACTTC. The encoded protein is CASSLPGVGGDEQYF.

This clonotype was seen many times. The chain couples TRBV12-3 or TRBV12-4 to TRBJ2-3; unclear D gene. The CDR3 loop spans 12 amino acids. Trimming left V 3 bases short and J 6 bases short, with 7 bases between. The CDR3 reads CASSFPMDTQYF. Written as DNA, the CDR3 is TGTGCCAGCAGTTTTCCGATGGATACGCAGTATTTT.

The chain uses TRBV5-3 and TRBJ1-1; D is unclear. TRBV5-3 counts as an open reading frame of uncertain function. CDR3 length: 15 amino acids. The V end lost 1 base, the J end lost 8 bases, and 18 bases lay between the germline ends. This CDR3 reads CARSLSPKILPEAFF. CDR3 DNA: TGTGCCAGAAGCTTGTCCCCTAAAATTCTTCCCGAAGCTTTCTTT.

By share of the sample, this clonotype is medium-sized. The chain employs TRBV6-1 and TRBJ2-5; D remains unclear. The DNA end is more similar to TRBJ2-7, so the J call may be wrong. The CDR3 loop spans 14 amino acids. Germline loops: CDR1 MNHNS, CDR2 SASEGT. For the CDR3, the DNA is TGTGCCAGCACGAGACCCGAGGCAGTTGGCGAGCAGTACTTC. Translating it yields CASTRPEAVGEQYF.

As regards this clonotype: A junction boundary mismatches the germline segment, possibly from a read error. The rearrangement links TRBV27 to TRBJ2-3; D is possibly TRBD1 or TRBD2 (6 bases each). Germline CDR1 reads MNHEY; CDR2 reads SMNVEV (reference sequence). CDR3 length: 16 residues. As DNA, the CDR3 is TGTGCCAGCACGGGGCTCGGGGGCCTCGACCAAGAGACCCAGTATTTC. It specifies CASTGLGGLDQETQYF.

The table lists this clonotype with a few counts. V is TRBV7-6 and J is TRBJ2-1; 7 positions agree with TRBD1. The V gene's germline CDR1 is SGHVS and CDR2 FNYEAQ. Germline trimming cut 1 base from V and 4 bases from J; bases unmatched to any gene: 7. This CDR3 has 16 residues. The CDR3 sequence: CASSLETGMGYNEQFF. As DNA, the CDR3 is TGTGCCAGCAGCTTAGAGACAGGGATGGGTTACAATGAGCAGTTCTTC.

In regard to this clonotype: No DNA is shown, since the ends of the CDR3 on it are uncertain; the CDR3 is the one TCRdb lists. V gene TRBV27 combines with J gene TRBJ2-2; TRBD1 reflects the table's D call only, with no check against the DNA. Germline assignment: CDR1 MNHEY and CDR2 SMNVEV (reference sequence). The CDR3 spans 16 amino acids, including both terminal residues. CDR3 loop: CASNTFGTGITGALYF.

This clonotype was found many times. The V call is TRBV6-1, the J call TRBJ1-5; tentatively, D is TRBD1 (5 bases). Trimming cost V 0 bases and J 1 base, with 7 bases left between them. Germline CDR1 reads MNHNS; CDR2 reads SASEGT. The CDR3 covers 15 residues. Written as DNA, the CDR3 is TGTGCCAGCAGTGAAGCGGGGACGAGCAATCAGCCCCAGCATTTT. It yields the protein CASSEAGTSNQPQHF.

This clonotype has a handful of counts. The V call is TRBV27, the J call TRBJ2-5; TRBD2 is a possible D gene (7 bases). From germline, CDR1 is MNHEY and CDR2 SMNVEV (reference sequence). Trimming removed 1 base from V and 6 bases from J, with 15 bases in between. The CDR3 has 15 amino acids. The CDR3 is CASSLFRGATQTQYF. CDR3 nucleotide sequence: TGTGCCAGCAGTTTATTTCGGGGGGCCACCCAGACCCAGTACTTC.

The chain employs TRBV5-1 and TRBJ2-1; maybe TRBD1 (6 bases). The germline CDR1 and CDR2 sequences are SGHRS and YFSETQ. V lost 3 bases and J 4 bases, leaving 8 bases between the germline ends. The length of the CDR3 is 13 residues. The CDR3 protein is CASSSDSYNEQFF. CDR3 coding DNA: TGCGCCAGCAGCTCGGACAGTTACAATGAGCAGTTCTTC. The variable domain in full, with the rest retrieved from reference TRBV5-1 and TRBJ2-1, is KAGVTQTPRYLIKTRGQQVTLSCSPISGHRSVSWYQQTPGQGLQFLFEYFSETQRNKGNFPGRFSGRQFSNSRSEMNVSTLELGDSALYLCASSSDSYNEQFFGPGTRLTVL.

This clonotype was seen many times. The V gene is TRBV7-3, the J gene TRBJ2-1; D is unresolved. The length of the CDR3 is 16 residues. Trimming pared 2 bases from V and 4 bases from J, leaving 15 bases between. The germline gives CDR1 SGHTA, CDR2 FQGTGA. This chain's CDR3 is CASSLGSANQYNEQFF. CDR3 DNA sequence: TGTGCCAGCAGCTTAGGTTCGGCAAACCAATACAATGAGCAGTTCTTC.

By share, this clonotype counts as medium-sized. The genes are TRBV12-3 or TRBV12-4 and TRBJ2-5; possible D gene TRBD1, 6 bases. Deletions cut 5 bases from V and 2 bases from J, with 12 bases between. The CDR3 length is 14 residues. The CDR3 coding sequence is TGTGCCAGCAGTGGGGACAAGCAGCAAGAGACCCAGTACTTC. As protein: CASSGDKQQETQYF.

This clonotype has more than one count but fewer than ten. V and J are TRBV6-1 and TRBJ1-2; 7 nucleotides agree with TRBD1. There are 14 residues in the CDR3. After removal of 7 bases from V and 5 bases from J, the junction contained 10 bases not matched to a gene. The germline CDR1 and CDR2 sequences are MNHNS and SASEGT. The CDR3 DNA reads TGTGCCAGCATCGCTGGGACAGTCGCTTATGGCTACACCTTC. Amino acids: CASIAGTVAYGYTF.

In the case of this clonotype: The germline gene is not matched at one end of the junction; a read error may be the cause. The J gene is TRBJ2-3, the V gene TRBV6-1, with TRBD1 identical over 7 bases. This CDR3 contains 12 residues. Germline-derived CDR1 and CDR2 are MNHNS and SASEGT. The CDR3 region has the DNA TGTGCCAGCAGGCTGGGCACAGGGGCGCAGTTTTTT. Amino acids: CASRLGTGAQFF.